This entry lists 8 T cell receptor beta chains sequenced from one sample in a study of cytomegalovirus exposure and HLA in healthy donors. Some clones are missing from TCRdb's copy, which holds only in-frame ones; the method was immunoSEQ multiplex PCR. The sample gives roughly 120,000 clones, nearly 90% of which show up once; over 3% is in the top ten. The sequencing input was PBMCs. These receptor sequences come from a man aged 25-45 years in good health and CMV-seronegative.

The V and J genes are TRBV5-6 and TRBJ1-6; TRBD1 aligns across 8 bases. V shed 0 bases and J 11 bases; nucleotides not matched to a gene: 7. Germline V gene data show CDR1 as SGHDT and CDR2 as YYEEEE. The CDR3 has 15 residues. The CDR3 here is CASSLAGTGRTPLHF. Written as DNA, the CDR3 is TGTGCCAGCAGCTTGGCCGGGACAGGTCGAACACCCCTCCACTTT.

The chain uses TRBV10-1 and TRBJ2-7; 9 bases line up with TRBD1. The CDR3 extends over 15 amino acids. Trimming removed 4 bases from V and 2 bases from J; junction bases left unmatched: 6. Per the germline V gene, CDR1 is WNHNN and CDR2 is SYGVQD (reference sequence). CDR3 nucleotide sequence: TGCGCCAGCAGTGCGGCGACAGGGGGTGCCTACGAGCAGTACTTC. Its translation: CASSAATGGAYEQYF.

CDR3 residues: CASSLYGITPISGETQYF. The CDR3 nucleotides read TGTGCCAGCAGCTTGTATGGAATCACCCCAATCTCGGGAGAGACCCAGTACTTC. The V gene is TRBV5-6, the J gene TRBJ2-5, with D uncertain. V was trimmed by 1 base and J by 4 bases, leaving 23 bases between them. The CDR3 is 18 amino acids. Germline V gives CDR1 SGHDT, CDR2 YYEEEE.

The table lists this clone with a few counts. The CDR3 loop reads CASSQEGGRNQPQHF. DNA for the CDR3: TGCGCCAGCAGCCAAGAAGGCGGCCGCAATCAGCCCCAGCATTTT. The chain recombines TRBV4-3 with TRBJ1-5; D ambiguous. The V end was cut by 0 bases, the J end by 2 bases, with 8 bases between. Germline V gene sequence: CDR1 LGHNA, CDR2 YSLEER. This CDR3 comprises 15 residues.

This rearrangement joins TRBV4-3 to TRBJ2-6; possibly TRBD2 for D (5 bases). The V end was cut by 0 bases, the J end by 2 bases, with 8 bases between. CDR3 length: 16 amino acids. Germline CDR1 LGHNA, CDR2 YSLEER. CDR3 coding DNA: TGCGCCAGCAGCCAAGAACTAGATCCTGGGGCCAACGTCCTGACTTTC. Translated: CASSQELDPGANVLTF.

The CDR3 DNA reads TGCGCCAGCAGTTTTACCTTCGGGGACAGCCGTCGGCACACCTTC. Residues: CASSFTFGDSRRHTF. The genes are TRBV4-1 and TRBJ1-2; 7 nucleotides match TRBD1. This CDR3 comprises 15 residues. Germline V gives CDR1 MGHRA, CDR2 YSYEKL. Trimming at V came to 6 bases and at J to 12 bases, leaving 19 bases not matched to a gene.

This chain connects TRBV27 to TRBJ1-3; 10 bases align to TRBD1. V was pared by 6 bases and J by 3 bases, with 14 bases of the junction left unmatched. Germline values: CDR1 MNHEY, CDR2 SMNVEV (reference sequence). This CDR3 has 18 residues. The DNA of the CDR3 is TGTGCCAGCAGCCGAAGGGCGGGACAGGGGCTTTTTGGAAACACCATATATTTT. It specifies CASSRRAGQGLFGNTIYF.

The V gene is TRBV5-1, the J gene TRBJ2-5; 9 bases match TRBD2. The CDR3 covers 15 residues. V shed 6 bases and J 5 bases; nucleotides not matched to a gene: 11. Germline CDR1 reads SGHRS; CDR2 reads YFSETQ. CDR3 sequence: CASKGGGARYETQYF. The CDR3 region has the DNA TGCGCCAGCAAAGGCGGGGGGGCTCGATACGAGACCCAGTACTTC.